This TCR beta chain was obtained from a study of blood T cell repertoires in COVID-19. Study overall: PBMCs, B-cell-depleted T cells, or T cells were the source of the cDNA or gDNA that made up the material.

Libraries were prepared by immunoSEQ multiplex PCR; TCRdb keeps only in-frame clonotypes and omits some of them. Among some 300,000 clones, just under 90% were seen once, and the ten largest hold 6.3%. The CDR3 loop spans 14 amino acids. Germline V gene lookup returns CDR1 MNHEY and CDR2 SMNVEV (reference sequence). Trimming at V came to 6 bases and at J to 2 bases, leaving 7 bases not matched to a gene. The genes are TRBV27 and TRBJ2-7; 7 bases fit TRBD2. This clonotype was obtained from a woman between 50 and 59 years old with COVID-19, enrolled during active disease. Sequencing input: peripheral blood. The CDR3 DNA sequence: TGTGCCAGCAGCGAAAGCGGGGCAACCTACGAGCAGTACTTC. This encodes CASSESGATYEQYF.